This entry lists 20 T cell receptor beta chains sequenced from one sample in a study of blood T cell repertoires in COVID-19. Data came from immunoSEQ multiplex PCR; TCRdb stores just in-frame clones and leaves some out. The sample lists 200,000 or so clones; 75% to 90% were seen once. The source material was PBMCs or T cells enriched from blood (not recorded which). These receptors all stem from a woman between 18 and 29 years old in a cohort exposed to, infected with or recovered from COVID-19 (not recorded which).

The sample holds one count of this clone. The V and J genes are TRBV7-9 and TRBJ2-3; D ambiguous. V was trimmed by 6 bases and J by 2 bases, leaving 12 bases between them. The germline gives CDR1 SEHNR, CDR2 FQNEAQ (reference sequence). CDR3 length equals 14 residues. CDR3 DNA sequence: TGTGCCAGCAGGGGCTGGGTTGACACAGATACGCAGTATTTT. Encoded protein: CASRGWVDTDTQYF.

The genes are TRBV12-3 or TRBV12-4 and TRBJ2-1; the match to TRBD1 covers 7 bases. V was pared by 4 bases and J by 8 bases, with 5 bases of the junction left unmatched. There are 13 residues in the CDR3. The CDR3 loop is CASSSAGGDEQFF. The CDR3 region has the DNA TGTGCCAGCAGTTCAGCAGGGGGTGATGAGCAGTTCTTC.

The V call is TRBV11-1, the J call TRBJ2-7, with 10 positions matching TRBD2. This CDR3 contains 15 residues. The junction had 7 bases not matched to a gene; V was cut back by 5 bases and J by 3 bases. CDR1 is SGHAT, CDR2 FQDESV, per germline (reference sequence). The CDR3 sequence is CASSPPSGGIYEQYF. The CDR3 nucleotides read TGTGCCAGCAGCCCCCCTAGCGGGGGTATCTACGAGCAGTACTTC. The whole variable domain, remainder taken from reference TRBV11-1 and TRBJ2-7, is EAEVAQSPRYKITEKSQAVAFWCDPISGHATLYWYRQILGQGPELLVQFQDESVVDDSQLPKDRFSAERLKGVDSTLKIQPAELGDSAMYLCASSPPSGGIYEQYFGPGTRLTVT.

This chain links TRBV15 with TRBJ2-3; D is unresolved. V was trimmed by 4 bases and J by 1 base, leaving 18 bases between them. Germline assignment: CDR1 LNHNV and CDR2 YYDKDF (reference sequence). The CDR3 is made up of 17 amino acids. The CDR3, as DNA: TGTGCCACCAGCACCTACCCAACAGATACCGGCACAGATACGCAGTATTTT. Translating it yields CATSTYPTDTGTDTQYF.

V gene TRBV6-5 combines with J gene TRBJ1-1, with TRBD1 as a possible D gene (6 bases). Trimming removed 7 bases from V and 3 bases from J, with 15 bases in between. The CDR3 extends over 14 amino acids. The germline gives CDR1 MNHEY, CDR2 SVGAGI. Written as DNA, the CDR3 is TGTGCCAGCATTCAGGGGCAAGGGGACACTGAAGCTTTCTTT. It yields the protein CASIQGQGDTEAFF.

The rearrangement links TRBV24-1 to TRBJ1-5; 8 nucleotides align to TRBD1. The germline CDR1 and CDR2 sequences are KGHDR and SFDVKD. V shed 3 bases, J shed 7 bases, and the junction held 10 bases outside the gene matches. This CDR3 comprises 16 residues. CDR3 in DNA: TGTGCCACCAGTGATAGAGACAGGGGAGAAGGACAGCCCCAGCATTTT. Its protein product is CATSDRDRGEGQPQHF.

The J gene is TRBJ1-3, the V gene TRBV7-6, with D possibly TRBD1 on 6 matching bases. V shed 5 bases and J shed 1 base, with 9 bases lying between them. CDR1 is SGHVS, CDR2 FNYEAQ, per germline. The CDR3 runs to 14 residues. This CDR3 reads CASSQGHSGNTIYF. CDR3 nucleotides: TGTGCCAGCAGCCAGGGACATTCTGGAAACACCATATATTTT.

V usage is TRBV7-9 and J usage is TRBJ2-7; 9 nucleotides agree with TRBD1. V gave up 4 bases and J gave up 5 bases; unmatched junction bases: 12. The CDR3 is made up of 16 amino acids. Germline V gene sequence: CDR1 SEHNR, CDR2 FQNEAQ (reference sequence). For the CDR3, the DNA is TGTGCCAGCAGCTCACAAACCGGGACAGGGCTCCACGAGCAGTACTTC. It yields the protein CASSSQTGTGLHEQYF.

The chain recombines TRBV5-1 with TRBJ2-1; 10 nucleotides agree with TRBD1. V was pared by 0 bases and J by 4 bases, with 7 bases of the junction left unmatched. Germline lookup yields CDR1 SGHRS and CDR2 YFSETQ. The CDR3 has 17 amino acids. CDR3 amino acids: CASSLDPGQGPYNEQFF. The CDR3 coding sequence is TGCGCCAGCAGCTTGGATCCGGGACAGGGGCCGTACAATGAGCAGTTCTTC. The full variable domain, in which reference TRBV5-1 and TRBJ2-1 provide the parts outside the CDR3, is KAGVTQTPRYLIKTRGQQVTLSCSPISGHRSVSWYQQTPGQGLQFLFEYFSETQRNKGNFPGRFSGRQFSNSRSEMNVSTLELGDSALYLCASSLDPGQGPYNEQFFGPGTRLTVL.

DNA for the CDR3: TGTGCCAGCAGCTTAGTAGGCGGACTAGCGGATACCTACGAGCAGTACTTC. Amino acid sequence: CASSLVGGLADTYEQYF. The chain employs TRBV7-9 and TRBJ2-7, with 10 bases that match TRBD2. CDR3 length equals 17 residues. Trimming at V came to 1 base and at J to 2 bases, leaving 8 bases not matched to a gene. The germline V gene has CDR1 SEHNR and CDR2 FQNEAQ (reference sequence).

V is TRBV13 and J is TRBJ1-6, with 7 bases lining up with TRBD1. The CDR3 runs 16 residues. Germline CDR1 PRHDT, CDR2 FYEKMQ (reference sequence). Losses at the gene ends were 5 bases for V and 0 bases for J; bases not matched to a gene: 4. CDR3 loop: CASSRQGSSYNSPLHF. The DNA of the CDR3 is TGTGCCAGCAGCAGACAGGGTAGCTCCTATAATTCACCCCTCCACTTT.

The chain combines TRBV28 with TRBJ1-2; D ambiguous. The CDR3 is 14 residues long. V lost 5 bases to trimming and J lost 5 bases, with 15 bases between them. The germline V gene has CDR1 MDHEN and CDR2 SYDVKM. The CDR3, as DNA: TGTGCCAGCAGTGAGCCGGGAGACCTATATGGCTACACCTTC. It yields the protein CASSEPGDLYGYTF.

The chain is built from TRBV18 and TRBJ1-1; 7 bases line up with TRBD1. In germline, CDR1 is KGHSH, CDR2 LQKENI. The V gene end was trimmed by 3 bases and the J gene end by 8 bases; junction bases not matched to a gene: 3. This CDR3 is 12 amino acids long. CDR3 DNA: TGTGCCAGCTCACCGGGACAGTTCGAAGCTTTCTTT. Translation: CASSPGQFEAFF.

The chain recombines TRBV7-9 with TRBJ1-1; D is uncertain. This CDR3 has 13 amino acids. Between the trimmed V and J ends, which lost 4 bases and 2 bases, there was a span of 8 bases. Germline V CDR1 and CDR2: SEHNR, FQNEAQ (reference sequence). The CDR3 spells CASSSPFNTEAFF. The CDR3 DNA is TGTGCCAGCAGCTCTCCTTTTAACACTGAAGCTTTCTTT.

This clone was observed once. The chain carries TRBV5-1 and TRBJ1-1; no clear D gene. The length of the CDR3 is 12 residues. CDR1 is SGHRS and CDR2 is YFSETQ in the germline V gene. Trimming pared 0 bases from V and 5 bases from J, leaving 5 bases between. The CDR3: CASSLDRTEAFF. The CDR3 coding sequence is TGCGCCAGCAGCTTGGACCGGACTGAAGCTTTCTTT. The complete variable domain, with remaining parts taken from reference TRBV5-1 and TRBJ1-1, reads KAGVTQTPRYLIKTRGQQVTLSCSPISGHRSVSWYQQTPGQGLQFLFEYFSETQRNKGNFPGRFSGRQFSNSRSEMNVSTLELGDSALYLCASSLDRTEAFFGQGTRLTVV.

V gene TRBV5-4 combines with J gene TRBJ1-2, with D hard to call. Germline V gene sequence: CDR1 SGHNT, CDR2 YYREEE (reference sequence). The CDR3 runs to 13 residues. The ends were cut back, 5 bases at V and 4 bases at J, with 12 bases in the middle. The CDR3 loop reads CASSSDTLYGYTF. The CDR3 DNA reads as TGTGCCAGCAGTTCCGACACCCTCTATGGCTACACCTTC.

This chain's CDR3 is CASSSMGGYGYTF. The CDR3 nucleotides read TGTGCCAGCAGCTCAATGGGGGGATATGGCTACACCTTC. This chain joins TRBV7-3 and TRBJ1-2; maybe TRBD1 (5 bases). Between the trimmed V and J ends, which lost 4 bases and 5 bases, there was a span of 11 bases. The CDR3 has 13 amino acids. CDR1 is SGHTA and CDR2 is FQGTGA in the germline V gene.

This rearrangement joins TRBV2 to TRBJ2-7, with 12 positions matching TRBD2. V lost 4 bases to trimming and J lost 8 bases; unmatched junction nucleotides: 12. This CDR3 comprises 16 residues. Germline values: CDR1 SNHLY, CDR2 FYNNEI. The CDR3 loop is CASSAKLTSGGFQQYF. The DNA for the CDR3 is TGTGCCAGCAGTGCGAAGCTGACTAGCGGGGGTTTCCAGCAGTACTTC.

This sequence joins TRBV19 and TRBJ1-5; the match to TRBD1 covers 7 bases. CDR3 length: 14 amino acids. CDR1 LNHDA and CDR2 SQIVND come from the germline V gene (reference sequence). V gave up 5 bases and J gave up 2 bases; unmatched junction bases: 3. The CDR3 sequence is CASSGQDRNQPQHF. Here the CDR3 DNA reads TGTGCCAGTAGTGGACAGGATCGCAATCAGCCCCAGCATTTT.

This clone appeared once. V and J are TRBV5-1 and TRBJ2-1; D is perhaps TRBD1 (7 bases). Trimming removed 4 bases from V and 6 bases from J, with 14 bases in between. CDR1 SGHRS and CDR2 YFSETQ come from the germline V gene. The CDR3 totals 14 residues. CDR3 sequence reads: CASSTTGDSNEQFF. The CDR3 coding sequence is TGCGCCAGCAGCACAACGGGGGACAGCAATGAGCAGTTCTTC. The full variable domain, with the rest looked up from reference TRBV5-1 and TRBJ2-1, is KAGVTQTPRYLIKTRGQQVTLSCSPISGHRSVSWYQQTPGQGLQFLFEYFSETQRNKGNFPGRFSGRQFSNSRSEMNVSTLELGDSALYLCASSTTGDSNEQFFGPGTRLTVL.